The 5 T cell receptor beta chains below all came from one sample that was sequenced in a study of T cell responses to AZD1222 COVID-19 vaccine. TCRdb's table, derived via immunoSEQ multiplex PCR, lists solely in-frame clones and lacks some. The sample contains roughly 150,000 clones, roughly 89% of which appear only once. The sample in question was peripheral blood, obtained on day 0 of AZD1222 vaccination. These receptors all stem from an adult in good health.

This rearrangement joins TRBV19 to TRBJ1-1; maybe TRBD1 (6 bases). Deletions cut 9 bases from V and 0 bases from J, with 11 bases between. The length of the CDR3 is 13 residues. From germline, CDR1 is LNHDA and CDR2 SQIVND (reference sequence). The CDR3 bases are TGTGCCAGCGGACAGCTTATGAACACTGAAGCTTTCTTT. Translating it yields CASGQLMNTEAFF.

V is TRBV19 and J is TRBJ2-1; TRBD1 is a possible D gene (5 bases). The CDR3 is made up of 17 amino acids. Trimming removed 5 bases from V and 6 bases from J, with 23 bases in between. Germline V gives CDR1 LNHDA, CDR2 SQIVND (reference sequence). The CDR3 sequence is CASSHHTSGPARNEQFF. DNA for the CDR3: TGTGCCAGTAGTCACCATACCTCAGGGCCCGCTCGCAATGAGCAGTTCTTC.

This CDR3 is CASSPQGGLVFPETQYF. In DNA, the CDR3 is TGTGCCAGCAGCCCGCAAGGGGGACTAGTCTTTCCAGAGACCCAGTACTTC. The chain has TRBV5-4 and TRBJ2-5; 8 nucleotides line up with TRBD2. This CDR3 contains 17 residues. Germline assignment: CDR1 SGHNT and CDR2 YYREEE (reference sequence). J lost 4 bases, V lost 4 bases, and 15 bases had no gene match.

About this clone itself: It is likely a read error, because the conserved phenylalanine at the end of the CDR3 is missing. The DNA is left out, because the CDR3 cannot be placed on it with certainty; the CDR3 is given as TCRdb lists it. The chain's CDR3 is CASSFAWGQGALIV. The J gene is TRBJ1-1, the V gene TRBV7-8; the tabulated D call, TRBD1, remains unverified against the DNA. With termini counted, the CDR3 has 14 amino acids. Germline V gives CDR1 SGHVS, CDR2 FQNEAQ.

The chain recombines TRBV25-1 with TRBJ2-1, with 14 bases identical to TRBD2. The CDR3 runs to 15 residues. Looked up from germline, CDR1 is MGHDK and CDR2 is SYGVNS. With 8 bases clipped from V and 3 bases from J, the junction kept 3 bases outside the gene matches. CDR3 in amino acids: CASGLAGGLYNEQFF. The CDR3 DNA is TGTGCCAGCGGACTAGCGGGAGGCCTCTACAATGAGCAGTTCTTC.